The clone carrying this T cell receptor beta chain occurred a few times. Its matching antigen is unknown. This sample was included in a study of CD8 T cells in ankylosing spondylitis. CDR1 is SGHDT, CDR2 YYEEEE, per germline. V lost 1 base and J lost 1, with 8 bases in between. The CDR3 runs to 14 residues. General study results and limits: Roughly eight highly homologous variants formed a TCR beta motif that appeared characteristic of ankylosing spondylitis blood.

In making TCR beta libraries, quantitative 5'-RACE with molecular barcodes was used. TCRdb recomputed calls from the 5' RACE reads with MiXCR, one row per CDR3 protein. The data contain hundreds of thousands of distinct CDR3 sequences, over 9.5% of them seen just once; the ten biggest clones take up roughly 0.51%. The receptor was isolated from a male donor with ankylosing spondylitis. Sample: blood, either unsorted or a sorted T cell fraction (not recorded which). The chain has TRBV5-6 and TRBJ1-1; unclear D gene. The CDR3 reads CASSLRVPNTEAFF. The CDR3 nucleotides read TGTGCCAGCAGCTTGCGGGTGCCGAACACTGAAGCTTTCTTT. Supplemented by reference TRBV5-6 and TRBJ1-1, the full variable domain reads DAGVTQSPTHLIKTRGQQVTLRCSPKSGHDTVSWYQQALGQGPQFIFQYYEEEERQRGNFPDRFSGHQFPNYSSELNVNALLLGDSALYLCASSLRVPNTEAFFGQGTRLTVV.